This section outlines one T cell receptor (beta chain) sequence together with its context. The sample comes from a study of technical replicates of blood from a handful of donors. Profiled with immunoSEQ multiplex PCR; TCRdb holds only in-frame clones, not every one. Found here are tens of thousands of clones, just under 97% of them singletons; the top ten hold approximately 0.21%. The clonotype was recovered from a human donor in good health. Sequenced material: T cells isolated from PBMCs.

CDR3 amino acids: CASSDGNIQYF. The CDR3 region has the DNA TGTGCCAGCAGTGACGGTAACATTCAGTACTTC. The chain uses TRBV6-1 and TRBJ2-4; no clear D. Between the trimmed V and J ends, which lost 3 bases and 7 bases, there was a span of 4 bases. Germline V gene sequence: CDR1 MNHNS, CDR2 SASEGT. This CDR3 has 11 residues.